These 18 T cell receptor beta chains originate from one sample sequenced in a study of regulatory T cells. Primers: 52 TRBV forward and 13 TRBJ reverse. Produced via immunoSEQ multiplex PCR; TCRdb's table is partial and in-frame only. The table shows approximately 10,000 clones, with over 75% occurring only once. Input material: CD8+ T cells sorted from blood. The source is a person aged 18-30 years with CD3G deficiency.

The count of this clone is one. V gene TRBV6-1 combines with J gene TRBJ2-5; TRBD1 is a possible D gene (5 bases). CDR1 MNHNS and CDR2 SASEGT come from the germline V gene. Trimming took 3 bases from V and 11 from J, leaving 13 bases between them. The CDR3 consists of 12 residues. The CDR3 loop reads CASSEDMASQYF. CDR3 coding DNA: TGTGCCAGCAGTGAGGACATGGCCTCTCAGTACTTC.

This chain links TRBV28 with TRBJ1-1, with 8 bases identical to TRBD1. J was trimmed by 7 bases and V by 6 bases; bases with no gene match: 10. The V gene's germline CDR1 is MDHEN and CDR2 SYDVKM. The CDR3 totals 14 residues. This CDR3 reads CASRFYRGSGEAFF. CDR3 in DNA: TGTGCCAGCAGGTTTTACAGGGGGTCGGGTGAAGCTTTCTTT.

This clone has only a few counts. The V gene is TRBV10-2, the J gene TRBJ2-1, with D perhaps matching TRBD1 (5 bases). The CDR3 has 14 residues. The V gene's germline CDR1 is WSHSY and CDR2 SAAADI. The V gene lost 6 bases and the J gene lost 4 bases, with 13 bases spanning the gap. CDR3 bases: TGCGCCAGCAGCCAGGGCAACACATACAATGAGCAGTTCTTC. This translates into CASSQGNTYNEQFF.

The chain has TRBV6-6 and TRBJ1-2; D not certain. The ends were cut back, 6 bases at V and 0 bases at J, with 8 bases in the middle. CDR3 length equals 13 residues. Germline CDR1 is MNHNY and CDR2 is SVGAGI (reference sequence). Here the CDR3 reads CASRGSPNYGYTF. As DNA, the CDR3 is TGTGCCAGCAGGGGGTCACCTAACTATGGCTACACCTTC.

CDR3 coding DNA: TGTGCCAGCAGCTGGGGGGGGCTCTACAATGAGCAGTTCTTC. It is translated as CASSWGGLYNEQFF. The rearrangement uses TRBV7-9 and TRBJ2-1, with D maybe TRBD2 (7 bases). Per germline, CDR1 SEHNR and CDR2 FQNEAQ (reference sequence). Between the trimmed V and J ends, which lost 4 bases and 3 bases, there was a span of 10 bases. The CDR3 sequence is 14 residues long.

The V gene is TRBV28, the J gene TRBJ1-2, with D tentatively TRBD1 (6 bases). The CDR3 extends over 13 amino acids. Trimming removed 6 bases at V and 8 bases at J, with 16 bases between. The germline V gene has CDR1 MDHEN and CDR2 SYDVKM. CDR3 region: CASRPTGLGGYTF. The CDR3 nucleotides are TGTGCCAGCAGACCCACAGGGCTTGGCGGCTACACCTTC.

The chain employs TRBV19 and TRBJ2-7; 9 bases fit TRBD1. With V trimmed by 5 bases and J by 2 bases, 4 bases remained unmatched. The length of the CDR3 is 14 residues. The germline gives CDR1 LNHDA, CDR2 SQIVND (reference sequence). CDR3 protein: CASSPRQGAYEQYF. CDR3 in DNA: TGTGCCAGTAGTCCCAGACAGGGGGCCTACGAGCAGTACTTC.

This clone was observed a single time. J is TRBJ1-1 and V is TRBV6-1; D uncertain. Deletions cut 1 base from V and 5 bases from J, with 14 bases between. Looked up from germline, CDR1 is MNHNS and CDR2 is SASEGT. This CDR3 has 15 amino acids. This CDR3 reads CASSEGAYTGTEAFF. DNA of the CDR3: TGTGCCAGCAGTGAAGGAGCGTACACGGGGACTGAAGCTTTCTTT.

The rearrangement joins TRBV6-1 to TRBJ2-6; D is unresolved. The CDR3 totals 14 residues. CDR1 MNHNS and CDR2 SASEGT come from the germline V gene. V was pared by 6 bases and J by 0 bases, with 6 bases between. For the CDR3, the DNA is TGTGCCAGCAGCTTCTTCTCTGGGGCCAACGTCCTGACTTTC. It is translated as CASSFFSGANVLTF.

This clone was seen a few times. The CDR3 loop reads CASSAISGGGTEAFF. DNA of the CDR3: TGTGCCAGTAGTGCCATATCAGGGGGAGGTACTGAAGCTTTCTTT. The chain combines TRBV19 with TRBJ1-1, with 7 bases that match TRBD1. The V segment lost 5 bases and the J segment 5 bases; nucleotides outside the gene matches: 11. From germline, CDR1 is LNHDA and CDR2 SQIVND (reference sequence). CDR3 length: 15 residues.

The chain is built from TRBV27 and TRBJ1-2; D possibly corresponds to TRBD1 (6 bases). V was trimmed by 5 bases and J by 14 bases, leaving 15 bases between them. The CDR3 contains 11 residues. Germline V CDR1 and CDR2: MNHEY, SMNVEV (reference sequence). CDR3 sequence (DNA): TGTGCCAGCAGTAGTGGGGGGCGTTTGACCTTC. Amino acid sequence: CASSSGGRLTF.

The chain is built from TRBV7-9 and TRBJ2-3, with 10 bases identical to TRBD2. The germline V gene has CDR1 SEHNR and CDR2 FQNEAQ (reference sequence). The CDR3 runs to 19 residues. Trimming took 5 bases from V and 4 from J; bases not matched to a gene: 18. The CDR3 reads CASSLGEVAGGLFADTQYF. As DNA, the CDR3 is TGTGCCAGCAGCCTCGGGGAAGTAGCGGGGGGATTGTTCGCAGATACGCAGTATTTT.

V is TRBV4-1 and J is TRBJ2-7; maybe TRBD1 (5 bases). The CDR3 spans 15 residues. Trimming removed 0 bases at V and 3 bases at J, with 12 bases between. Per the germline V gene, CDR1 is MGHRA and CDR2 is YSYEKL. The CDR3 nucleotides are TGCGCCAGCAGCCAAGATGACAGCCTGTTCTACGAGCAGTACTTC. Its protein product is CASSQDDSLFYEQYF.

The chain is built from TRBV28 and TRBJ2-3, with TRBD1 as a possible D gene (6 bases). CDR3 length equals 14 residues. Germline V gene data show CDR1 as MDHEN and CDR2 as SYDVKM. V dropped 6 bases and J dropped 0 bases, with 10 bases sitting between them. CDR3 bases: TGTGCCAGCAGGGGACACCCTAGCACAGATACGCAGTATTTT. Its translation is CASRGHPSTDTQYF.

The chain has TRBV7-8 and TRBJ2-3; D ambiguous. This CDR3 comprises 13 residues. CDR1 and CDR2 from the germline V gene are SGHVS and FQNEAQ. Trimming removed 4 bases from V and 1 base from J, with 6 bases in between. The CDR3 is CASSSHGTDTQYF. The CDR3 bases are TGTGCCAGCAGCTCCCACGGCACAGATACGCAGTATTTT. Based on the CDR3 plus reference TRBV7-8 and TRBJ2-3, the full variable domain is GAGVSQSPRYKVAKRGQDVALRCDPISGHVSLFWYQQALGQGPEFLTYFQNEAQLDKSGLPSDRFFAERPEGSVSTLKIQRTQQEDSAVYLCASSSHGTDTQYFGPGTRLTVL.

The V and J genes are TRBV27 and TRBJ2-1, with TRBD1 matching over 7 bases. After removal of 6 bases from V and 0 bases from J, the junction contained 5 bases not matched to a gene. The CDR3 is 15 residues long. Germline values: CDR1 MNHEY, CDR2 SMNVEV (reference sequence). This chain's CDR3 is CASSRDRSSYNEQFF. The CDR3 DNA reads TGTGCCAGCAGCAGGGACAGAAGCTCCTACAATGAGCAGTTCTTC.

The chain carries TRBV5-1 and TRBJ1-2; a possible D gene is TRBD1 (5 bases). Trimming shortened V by 1 base and J by 6 bases, and 10 bases separated the two germline ends. Germline V lookup: CDR1 SGHRS, CDR2 YFSETQ. The CDR3 has 13 amino acids. The CDR3 loop is CASSLSGTHGYTF. CDR3 nucleotides: TGCGCCAGCAGCTTGTCAGGGACCCATGGCTACACCTTC.

The genes are TRBV4-1 and TRBJ2-3; the D gene is possibly TRBD2 (7 bases). The CDR3 totals 16 residues. V lost 1 base and J 2 bases, leaving 13 bases between the germline ends. Germline CDR1 MGHRA, CDR2 YSYEKL. For the CDR3, the DNA is TGCGCCAGCAGCCAAGGTTCCGGGGGGCACACAGATACGCAGTATTTT. This encodes CASSQGSGGHTDTQYF.